The 3 T cell receptor beta chains given below trace back to one sample, sequenced in a study of blood T cell repertoires in COVID-19. Generated by immunoSEQ multiplex PCR, the TCRdb table keeps only in-frame clones and is missing some. The data contain approximately 97,000 clones, around 73% of them singletons. Input material: peripheral blood. The receptors stem from a man between 60 and 75 years old with active or convalescent COVID-19.

The chain uses TRBV10-2 and TRBJ2-2; TRBD1 matches 9 bases. V lost 6 bases and J lost 6; bases outside the gene matches: 2. This CDR3 is built from 13 residues. Germline CDR1 and CDR2: WSHSY and SAAADI. For the CDR3, the DNA is TGCGCCAGCAGAGGACAGGGGCCCGGGGAGCTGTTTTTT. Translated, it gives CASRGQGPGELFF.

The chain couples TRBV7-6 to TRBJ1-3, with TRBD1 identical over 7 bases. Germline CDR1 SGHVS, CDR2 FNYEAQ. The CDR3 has 15 residues. V was clipped by 6 bases and J by 5 bases; unmatched bases: 10. CDR3 bases: TGTGCCAGCAGTTCCAAGGGGGCGTTGAGAAACACCATATATTTT. Its protein product is CASSSKGALRNTIYF.

V usage is TRBV19 and J usage is TRBJ1-5; D perhaps matches TRBD1 (5 bases). CDR1 and CDR2 (germline): LNHDA, SQIVND (reference sequence). The ends were cut back, 4 bases at V and 0 bases at J, with 13 bases in the middle. This CDR3 has 16 residues. The CDR3 reads CASSTLGTYSNQPQHF. For the CDR3, the DNA is TGTGCCAGTAGTACCCTTGGGACTTATAGCAATCAGCCCCAGCATTTT.